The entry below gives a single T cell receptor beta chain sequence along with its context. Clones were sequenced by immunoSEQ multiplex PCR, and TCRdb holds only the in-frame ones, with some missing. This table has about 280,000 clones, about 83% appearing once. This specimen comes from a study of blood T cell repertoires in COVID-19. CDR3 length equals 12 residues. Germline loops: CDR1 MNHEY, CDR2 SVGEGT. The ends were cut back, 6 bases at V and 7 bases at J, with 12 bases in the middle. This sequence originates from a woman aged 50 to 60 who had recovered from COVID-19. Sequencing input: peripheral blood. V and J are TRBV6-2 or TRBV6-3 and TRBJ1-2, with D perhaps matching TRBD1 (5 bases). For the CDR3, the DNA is TGTGCCAGCAGCAGGGCCGGGAGTGGCTACACCTTC. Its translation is CASSRAGSGYTF.